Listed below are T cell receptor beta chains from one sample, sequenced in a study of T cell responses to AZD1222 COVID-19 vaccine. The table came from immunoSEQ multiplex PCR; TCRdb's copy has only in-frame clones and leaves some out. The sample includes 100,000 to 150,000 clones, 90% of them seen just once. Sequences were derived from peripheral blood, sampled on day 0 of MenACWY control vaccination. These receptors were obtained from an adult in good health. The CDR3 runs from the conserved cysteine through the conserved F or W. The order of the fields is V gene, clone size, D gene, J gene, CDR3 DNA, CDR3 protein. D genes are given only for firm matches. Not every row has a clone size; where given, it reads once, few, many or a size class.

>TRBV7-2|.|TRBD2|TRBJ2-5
TGTGCCAGCAGTGGGTCGGGGGGTTCTGAGACCCAGTACTTC
CASSGSGGSETQYF
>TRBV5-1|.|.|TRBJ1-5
TGCGCCAGCAGCTTGGAGGGAGGACAGCCCCAGCATTTT
CASSLEGGQPQHF
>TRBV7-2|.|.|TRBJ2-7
TGTGCCAGCAGCCGACGACGTTTGGACGAGCAGTACTTC
CASSRRRLDEQYF
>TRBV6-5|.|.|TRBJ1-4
TGTGCCAGCAGTTACGGGGGAGAGTCGATAGAACTGTTTTTT
CASSYGGESIELFF
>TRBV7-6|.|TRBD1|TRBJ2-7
TGTGCCAGCAGCTTAGACCCGGGGGACAGGGGATGGGAGCAGTACTTC
CASSLDPGDRGWEQYF
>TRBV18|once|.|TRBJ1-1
TGTGCCAGCTCACCAGGTCTCAGAACGATGAACACTGAAGCTTTCTTT
CASSPGLRTMNTEAFF
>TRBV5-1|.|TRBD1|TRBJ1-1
TGCGCCAGCAGCGACTATCCGGGACAGGGGGCTGTTGAAGCTTTCTTT
CASSDYPGQGAVEAFF
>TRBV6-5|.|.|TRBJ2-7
TGTGCCAGCAGTTACGACTTATCCTACGAGCAGTACTTC
CASSYDLSYEQYF
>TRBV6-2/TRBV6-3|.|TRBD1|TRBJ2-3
TGTGCCAGCAGTTATTCGGGCTTGGGACAGACGACTAGCACAGATACGCAGTATTTT
CASSYSGLGQTTSTDTQYF
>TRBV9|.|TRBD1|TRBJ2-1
TGTGCCAGCAGCGCTCGGGACAGCTACAATGAGCAGTTCTTC
CASSARDSYNEQFF
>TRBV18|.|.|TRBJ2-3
TGTGCCAGCTCACCACCGTCTCTAGCTACGCAGTATTTT
CASSPPSLATQYF
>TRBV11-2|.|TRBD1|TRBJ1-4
TGTGCCAGCAGCTTAGAGGGTGTGGCAGGGGGCTATGAAAAACTGTTTTTT
CASSLEGVAGGYEKLFF
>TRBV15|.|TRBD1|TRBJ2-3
TGTGCCACCAGCACTTATAACCGGGGACAGGGGCCTCGCACAGATACGCAGTATTTT
CATSTYNRGQGPRTDTQYF
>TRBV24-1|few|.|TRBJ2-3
TGTGCCACCAGTGATTTGAGTAACAGAAACACAGATACGCAGTATTTT
CATSDLSNRNTDTQYF
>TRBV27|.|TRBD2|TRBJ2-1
TGTGCCAGCAGAGTCCCGGGACAGGGGACTAGCGGGAGGGCCCGGTACGATGAGCAGTTCTTC
CASRVPGQGTSGRARYDEQFF
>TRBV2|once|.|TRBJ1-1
TGTGCCAGCCTGGGGAGATGGGGTAACACTGAAGCTTTCTTT
CASLGRWGNTEAFF
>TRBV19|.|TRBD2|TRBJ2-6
TGTGCCAGTAGTGCCTATAGCGGGGGGGCTGGGGCCAACGTCCTGACTTTC
CASSAYSGGAGANVLTF
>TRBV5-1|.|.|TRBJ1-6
TGCGCCAGCAGCCGGACAGAAAATTCACCCCTCCACTTT
CASSRTENSPLHF
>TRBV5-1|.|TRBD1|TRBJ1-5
TGCGCCAGCAGCTGGGGACAGGGACCTCAGCCCCAGCATTTT
CASSWGQGPQPQHF
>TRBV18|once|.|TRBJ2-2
TGTGCCAGCTCACCACGGGGGGGCAGCAACACCGGGGAGCTGTTTTTT
CASSPRGGSNTGELFF
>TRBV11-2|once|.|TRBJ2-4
TGTGCCAGCACCATTCGGGGGGCCCCCAAAAACATTCAGTACTTC
CASTIRGAPKNIQYF
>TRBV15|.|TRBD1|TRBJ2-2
TGTGCCACCAGCAGCTGGGACAGGGCCACCGGGGAGCTGTTTTTT
CATSSWDRATGELFF
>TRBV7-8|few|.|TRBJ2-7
TGTGCCAGCAGCTTAGTTGGGGGACACTACGAGCAGTACTTC
CASSLVGGHYEQYF
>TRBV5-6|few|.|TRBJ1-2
TGTGCCAGCAGCTTGGTGGCAGGCAAATCTAATAGCTACACCTTC
CASSLVAGKSNSYTF
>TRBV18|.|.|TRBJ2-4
TGTGCCAGCTCACCACGAGTAGGGACCGGAGCCAAAAACATTCAGTACTTC
CASSPRVGTGAKNIQYF
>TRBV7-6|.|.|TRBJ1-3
TGTGCCAGCAGCTTATTTTGGGCGAGCTCTGGAAACACCATATATTTT
CASSLFWASSGNTIYF
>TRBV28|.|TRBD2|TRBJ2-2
TGTGCCAGCAGGGGCGGGACTAGCGGAAACACCGGGGAGCTGTTTTTT
CASRGGTSGNTGELFF
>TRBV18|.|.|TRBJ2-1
TGTGCCAGCTCCTTCCAGAGGAATGAGCAGTTCTTC
CASSFQRNEQFF
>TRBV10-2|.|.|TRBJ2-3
TGCGCCAGCAGCGGAATGCGGCAGGCCGCCTTCACAGATACGCAGTATTTT
CASSGMRQAAFTDTQYF
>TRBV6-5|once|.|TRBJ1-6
TGTGCCAGCAGTAACCCAGCGGAAACCCTCCACTTT
CASSNPAETLHF
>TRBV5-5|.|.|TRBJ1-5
TGTGCCAGCAGCTTGGAGGGGGGAGCCTATCAGCCCCAGCATTTT
CASSLEGGAYQPQHF
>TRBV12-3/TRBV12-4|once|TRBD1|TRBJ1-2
TGTGCCAGTCGACAGGGGGCGGGTTCAGGCTACACCTTC
CASRQGAGSGYTF
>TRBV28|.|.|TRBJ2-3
TGTGCCAGCACTCCGGGTGGGCAGCGTAGCACAGATACGCAGTATTTT
CASTPGGQRSTDTQYF
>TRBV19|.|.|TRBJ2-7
TGTGCCAGTAGCCCGGACAGACATAGCTCCTACGAGCAGTACTTC
CASSPDRHSSYEQYF
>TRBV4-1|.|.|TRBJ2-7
TGCGCCAGCAGCCAAGTCGCGGTAGGGATCTCGTACGAGCAGTACTTC
CASSQVAVGISYEQYF